The 27 T cell receptor beta chains given below trace back to one sample, sequenced in a study of blood T cell repertoires in COVID-19. Here immunoSEQ multiplex PCR was the method, and the copy in TCRdb shows in-frame clones only, minus some. The table records some 76,000 clones, 70% to 90% of them present only once. The sample taken for sequencing was peripheral blood. The receptors shown here come from a man older than 75 in a cohort sampled during active COVID-19.

The rearrangement links TRBV3-1 (or the pseudogene TRBV3-2) to TRBJ2-3; maybe TRBD2 (7 bases). The CDR3 has 15 amino acids. CDR1 LGHDT and CDR2 YNNKEL come from the germline V gene (reference sequence). The V end was cut by 1 base, the J end by 5 bases, with 13 bases between. CDR3 in amino acids: CASSQARGGGDTQYF. CDR3 nucleotide sequence: TGTGCCAGCAGCCAAGCCAGGGGAGGGGGAGATACGCAGTATTTT.

The rearrangement joins TRBV21-1 to TRBJ1-5; whether TRBD1, the table's D call, matches the DNA was not checked. TRBV21-1 is a pseudogene segment. The CDR3 extends over 17 amino acids. The DNA for the CDR3 is TGTGCCAGCAGCAAAGCGCCCGACAGAAAGGTTAAACAGCCCCAGCATTTT. Its protein is CASSKAPDRKVKQPQHF.

As concerns this clone: Other DNA sequences of this sample code for an identical CDR3. The V and J genes are TRBV9 and TRBJ2-5; D gene unclear. The length of the CDR3 is 14 residues. From germline, CDR1 is SGDLS and CDR2 YYNGEE. With 0 bases removed from V and 0 bases from J, the gap between germline ends came to 6 bases. Here the CDR3 DNA reads TGTGCCAGCAGCGTAGGTGGCTACCAAGAGACCCAGTACTTC. Amino acids: CASSVGGYQETQYF.

In this sample, this clone turned up a few times. The gene calls are TRBV29-1 and TRBJ2-2, with TRBD1 matching 7 bases. Per the germline V gene, CDR1 is SQVTM and CDR2 is ANQGSEA. V gave up 4 bases and J gave up 3 bases; unmatched junction bases: 2. The CDR3 loop spans 13 amino acids. The CDR3 coding sequence is TGCAGCGTTGGACAGGGTTACACCGGGGAGCTGTTTTTT. This encodes CSVGQGYTGELFF.

V and J are TRBV28 and TRBJ2-7, with a weak D call TRBD2 (6 bases). V was shortened by 3 bases and J by 6 bases, with 21 bases between the two germline ends. Germline V CDR1 and CDR2: MDHEN, SYDVKM. This CDR3 has 16 residues. CDR3 residues: CASSFYPTIGRGEQYF. For the CDR3, the DNA is TGTGCCAGCAGTTTTTACCCAACCATTGGGCGGGGCGAGCAGTACTTC.

This clone was seen once. V and J are TRBV10-3 and TRBJ1-2, with 7 bases matching TRBD1. With 0 bases clipped from V and 4 bases from J, the junction kept 8 bases outside the gene matches. The CDR3 has 16 amino acids. Germline CDR1 is ENHRY and CDR2 is SYGVKD. CDR3 loop: CAISESRSGGIYGYTF. CDR3 coding DNA: TGTGCCATCAGTGAGTCGAGGTCAGGGGGTATCTATGGCTACACCTTC.

The CDR3 DNA is TGCGCCAGCAGCCAAGACAGGGACCAAGAGACCCAGTACTTC. Its translation is CASSQDRDQETQYF. This chain joins TRBV4-1 and TRBJ2-5, with a possible D match to TRBD1 (5 bases). With 0 bases removed from V and 0 bases from J, the gap between germline ends came to 5 bases. This CDR3 spans 14 amino acids. The V gene's germline CDR1 is MGHRA and CDR2 YSYEKL.

This chain links TRBV4-3 with TRBJ1-5, with a weak D call TRBD1 (5 bases). Germline CDR1 reads LGHNA; CDR2 reads YSLEER. The CDR3 runs to 14 residues. Trimming shortened V by 8 bases and J by 0 bases, and 11 bases separated the two germline ends. This CDR3 is CASAGDYSNQPQHF. The CDR3 DNA is TGCGCCAGCGCGGGGGATTATAGCAATCAGCCCCAGCATTTT.

Only a few counts were recorded for this clone. The chain is built from TRBV7-8 and TRBJ1-5, with TRBD1 matching 8 bases. V lost 3 bases to trimming and J lost 4 bases; unmatched junction nucleotides: 8. The CDR3 is 16 amino acids. Germline CDR1 is SGHVS and CDR2 is FQNEAQ. The CDR3 here is CASSLSTGVGNQPQHF. Here the CDR3 DNA reads TGTGCCAGCAGCTTGTCGACAGGGGTGGGGAATCAGCCCCAGCATTTT. The full variable domain, in which reference TRBV7-8 and TRBJ1-5 provide the parts outside the CDR3, is GAGVSQSPRYKVAKRGQDVALRCDPISGHVSLFWYQQALGQGPEFLTYFQNEAQLDKSGLPSDRFFAERPEGSVSTLKIQRTQQEDSAVYLCASSLSTGVGNQPQHFGDGTRLSIL.

V and J are TRBV10-3 and TRBJ2-3; weak D call: TRBD2 (7 bases). The CDR3 contains 13 residues. Trimming removed 11 bases at V and 4 bases at J, with 16 bases between. Looked up from germline, CDR1 is ENHRY and CDR2 is SYGVKD. CDR3 nucleotide sequence: TGTGCCGGGTCGGGGGGCTTAGCAGATACGCAGTATTTT. Translating gives CAGSGGLADTQYF.

The V and J genes are TRBV29-1 and TRBJ1-1; D is undetermined. CDR1 SQVTM and CDR2 ANQGSEA come from the germline V gene. V shed 2 bases and J shed 9 bases, with 10 bases lying between them. CDR3 size: 11 residues. For the CDR3, the DNA is TGCAGCGTTGAACGAGGAGCAAAAGCTTTCTTT. It translates to CSVERGAKAFF.

V and J are TRBV7-2 and TRBJ2-3; 9 bases align to TRBD2. The CDR3 is 16 amino acids. The trim removed 5 bases at V and 6 bases at J, leaving 12 bases unmatched. CDR1 and CDR2 (germline): SGHTA, FQGNSA. The CDR3: CASSVSGGQGGDTQYF. The CDR3, as DNA: TGTGCCAGCAGCGTTAGCGGGGGCCAAGGAGGGGATACGCAGTATTTT. Filled out from reference TRBV7-2 and TRBJ2-3, the complete variable domain reads GAGVSQSPSNKVTEKGKDVELRCDPISGHTALYWYRQSLGQGLEFLIYFQGNSAPDKSGLPSDRFSAERTGGSVSTLTIQRTQQEDSAVYLCASSVSGGQGGDTQYFGPGTRLTVL.

The genes are TRBV24-1 and TRBJ2-2; no firm D call. Germline V gene lookup returns CDR1 KGHDR and CDR2 SFDVKD. The CDR3 runs to 12 residues. The V end lost 3 bases, the J end lost 7 bases, and 5 bases lay between the germline ends. CDR3 nucleotides: TGTGCCACCAGTGATCCAGGCGGGGAGCTGTTTTTT. Residues: CATSDPGGELFF.

This rearrangement joins TRBV7-2 to TRBJ1-1, with TRBD1 identical over 7 bases. Trimming at V came to 5 bases and at J to 4 bases, leaving 13 bases not matched to a gene. The length of the CDR3 is 16 residues. Germline V gives CDR1 SGHTA, CDR2 FQGNSA. The DNA of the CDR3 is TGTGCCAGCAGCCCGCGGGACAGAAGTTTAAGCACTGAAGCTTTCTTT. Translating it yields CASSPRDRSLSTEAFF.

This chain connects TRBV5-1 to TRBJ1-3, with a possible D match to TRBD1 (6 bases). The CDR3 length is 15 residues. V lost 0 bases, J lost 2 bases, and 9 bases lay in between. Germline V gene data show CDR1 as SGHRS and CDR2 as YFSETQ. This chain's CDR3 is CASSLEQGAGNTIYF. The CDR3 DNA reads as TGCGCCAGCAGCTTGGAACAGGGAGCTGGAAACACCATATATTTT.

The V gene is TRBV28, the J gene TRBJ2-1; 9 bases are shared with TRBD1. The CDR3 sequence is 14 residues long. With V trimmed by 4 bases and J by 8 bases, 6 bases remained unmatched. From germline, CDR1 is MDHEN and CDR2 SYDVKM. DNA for the CDR3: TGTGCCAGCAGTTCACAGGGGGCTAAGTATGAGCAGTTCTTC. This sequence encodes CASSSQGAKYEQFF.

The chain recombines TRBV5-1 with TRBJ2-2; 7 bases agree with TRBD1. There are 16 residues in the CDR3. Germline CDR1 is SGHRS and CDR2 is YFSETQ. V was clipped by 4 bases and J by 6 bases; unmatched bases: 12. The CDR3 reads CASSLEHRGRAGELFF. Written as DNA, the CDR3 is TGCGCCAGCAGCCTAGAACACAGGGGCCGGGCCGGGGAGCTGTTTTTT.

The chain uses TRBV5-4 and TRBJ1-4, with 8 nucleotides matching TRBD1. Germline assignment: CDR1 SGHNT and CDR2 YYREEE (reference sequence). The CDR3 contains 13 residues. V lost 3 bases, J lost 6 bases, and 1 base stayed unmatched. The CDR3 DNA reads as TGTGCCAGCAGCTCAGGGGGCGATGAAAAACTGTTTTTT. Amino acids: CASSSGGDEKLFF.

This clone appeared a few times. The rearrangement uses TRBV5-4 and TRBJ1-1, with D unresolved. V shed 2 bases and J shed 1 base, with 9 bases lying between them. The germline V gene has CDR1 SGHNT and CDR2 YYREEE (reference sequence). This CDR3 region has 14 residues. CDR3 in amino acids: CASSLTVGNTEAFF. Written as DNA, the CDR3 is TGTGCCAGCAGCTTAACAGTGGGGAACACTGAAGCTTTCTTT.

V usage is TRBV7-2 and J usage is TRBJ1-1, with no clear D. Germline V gene data show CDR1 as SGHTA and CDR2 as FQGNSA. The CDR3 extends over 13 amino acids. V was cut by 6 bases and J by 1 base, with 9 bases left in between. CDR3 sequence reads: CASREQTNTEAFF. CDR3 bases: TGTGCCAGCAGGGAACAGACGAACACTGAAGCTTTCTTT.

In this sample, this clone turned up a few times. This chain uses TRBV29-1 with TRBJ2-4; TRBD1 agrees at 9 bases. The trim removed 2 bases at V and 10 bases at J, leaving 3 bases unmatched. This CDR3 comprises 12 residues. CDR1 SQVTM and CDR2 ANQGSEA come from the germline V gene. CDR3 sequence: CSVEWGQGIQYF. The CDR3 DNA reads as TGCAGCGTTGAATGGGGACAGGGAATTCAGTACTTC.

This clone was seen just once. The chain recombines TRBV24-1 with TRBJ2-3; D is possibly TRBD2 (5 bases). Germline assignment: CDR1 KGHDR and CDR2 SFDVKD. The CDR3 covers 15 residues. The V end lost 0 bases, the J end lost 0 bases, and 6 bases lay between the germline ends. CDR3: CATSDLRTSTDTQYF. In DNA form, the CDR3 reads TGTGCCACCAGTGATTTGAGGACTAGCACAGATACGCAGTATTTT.

The CDR3 is CASRKASSGNTIYF. For the CDR3, the DNA is TGTGCCAGCAGGAAAGCGAGCTCTGGAAACACCATATATTTT. The chain combines TRBV6-5 with TRBJ1-3, with no clear D. V was clipped by 6 bases and J by 0 bases, with 9 bases between them. This CDR3 contains 14 residues. CDR1 MNHEY and CDR2 SVGAGI come from the germline V gene.

This rearrangement joins TRBV5-1 to TRBJ2-1; 15 bases align to TRBD2. The CDR3 loop spans 18 amino acids. Germline assignment: CDR1 SGHRS and CDR2 YFSETQ. V trimming: 4 bases; J trimming: 6 bases; junction bases outside the gene matches: 11. As DNA, the CDR3 is TGCGCCAGCAGCCTTGGTCCCGGGACTAGCGGGGGGATCAATGAGCAGTTCTTC. It specifies CASSLGPGTSGGINEQFF.

The chain links TRBV6-5 to TRBJ1-1; D gene unclear. V lost 6 bases and J lost 6, with 20 bases in between. The length of the CDR3 is 15 residues. Germline values: CDR1 MNHEY, CDR2 SVGAGI. The DNA of the CDR3 is TGTGCCAGCAGGTACACGCTGGGGAGTGAGTCTGAAGCTTTCTTT. Encoded protein: CASRYTLGSESEAFF.

This rearrangement joins TRBV5-1 to TRBJ1-4; 7 bases agree with TRBD1. The germline CDR1 and CDR2 sequences are SGHRS and YFSETQ. Losses at the gene ends were 5 bases for V and 7 bases for J; bases not matched to a gene: 11. This CDR3 contains 15 residues. This chain's CDR3 is CASRSTGFSGEKLFF. The CDR3 DNA follows: TGCGCCAGCAGATCGACAGGGTTTAGCGGTGAAAAACTGTTTTTT.

V usage is TRBV11-3 and J usage is TRBJ2-3, with a weak D call TRBD1 (6 bases). V was trimmed by 1 base and J by 2 bases, leaving 10 bases between them. Germline-derived CDR1 and CDR2 are SGHNT and YENEEA. The CDR3 is 15 residues long. CDR3: CASSLGGRNTDTQYF. DNA of the CDR3: TGTGCCAGCAGCTTAGGGGGGCGGAACACAGATACGCAGTATTTT.